The 27 T cell receptor beta chains below come from one sample, sequenced in a study of OX40 agonist ivuxolimab in advanced cancers. Clones were sequenced by immunoSEQ multiplex PCR, and TCRdb holds only the in-frame ones, with some missing. The table has approximately 100,000 clones, roughly 94% seen once; the top ten hold roughly 0.53%. Source: CD4+ or CD8+ T cells sorted from blood, taken in a trial of the OX40 agonist ivuxolimab. These receptors came from an adult with an advanced solid tumor such as melanoma, head and neck, liver or kidney cancer.

The chain uses TRBV29-1 and TRBJ2-2; perhaps TRBD1 as D (5 bases). The CDR3 has 13 residues. Trimming removed 3 bases at V and 2 bases at J, with 7 bases between. Germline-derived CDR1 and CDR2 are SQVTM and ANQGSEA. The CDR3 reads CSVDRENTGELFF. CDR3 in DNA: TGCAGCGTTGACAGGGAAAACACCGGGGAGCTGTTTTTT.

This chain links TRBV18 with TRBJ1-4; TRBD1 agrees at 9 bases. This CDR3 has 15 amino acids. Germline loops: CDR1 KGHSH, CDR2 LQKENI. After removal of 3 bases from V and 3 bases from J, the junction contained 2 bases not matched to a gene. CDR3 coding DNA: TGTGCCAGCTCACCTCGACAGGGGGCTAATGAAAAACTGTTTTTT. Its protein is CASSPRQGANEKLFF.

This sequence joins TRBV19 and TRBJ1-2; D is ambiguous. Germline CDR1 LNHDA, CDR2 SQIVND (reference sequence). The CDR3 runs 13 residues. V gave up 5 bases and J gave up 5 bases, with 12 bases separating them. CDR3 protein: CASSPDRFYGYTF. For the CDR3, the DNA is TGTGCCAGTAGTCCGGACCGCTTTTATGGCTACACCTTC.

This chain joins TRBV5-1 and TRBJ2-3; TRBD1 might be the D (6 bases). This CDR3 comprises 16 residues. Germline CDR1 is SGHRS and CDR2 is YFSETQ. V was shortened by 3 bases and J by 1 base, with 15 bases between the two germline ends. This CDR3 is CASSWKGQFGTDTQYF. The CDR3 region has the DNA TGCGCCAGCAGCTGGAAAGGACAGTTTGGCACAGATACGCAGTATTTT. The full variable domain, rest sourced from reference TRBV5-1 and TRBJ2-3, is KAGVTQTPRYLIKTRGQQVTLSCSPISGHRSVSWYQQTPGQGLQFLFEYFSETQRNKGNFPGRFSGRQFSNSRSEMNVSTLELGDSALYLCASSWKGQFGTDTQYFGPGTRLTVL.

The chain has TRBV7-3 and TRBJ2-1, with TRBD2 identical over 11 bases. The CDR3 sequence is 16 residues long. V was pared by 5 bases and J by 4 bases, with 7 bases of the junction left unmatched. Germline V gene lookup returns CDR1 SGHTA and CDR2 FQGTGA. The CDR3, as DNA: TGTGCCAGCAGCATAGAGGGACTAGCGGATTACAATGAGCAGTTCTTC. As protein: CASSIEGLADYNEQFF.

This clone was found once. V and J are TRBV6-1 and TRBJ2-7; D not certain. The CDR3 length is 11 residues. Germline V gene data show CDR1 as MNHNS and CDR2 as SASEGT. V lost 8 bases and J 1 base, leaving 6 bases between the germline ends. In DNA form, the CDR3 reads TGTGCCAGCGACGGTTCCTACGAGCAGTACTTC. Translating it yields CASDGSYEQYF.

J is TRBJ2-1 and V is TRBV5-1; 12 bases are a match to TRBD2. The CDR3 extends over 14 amino acids. The V gene's germline CDR1 is SGHRS and CDR2 YFSETQ. V gave up 5 bases and J gave up 8 bases; unmatched junction bases: 5. For the CDR3, the DNA is TGCGCCAGCAGTGCTAGCGGGAGGGCAGATGAGCAGTTCTTC. Encoded protein: CASSASGRADEQFF. The full variable domain, with the rest looked up from reference TRBV5-1 and TRBJ2-1, is KAGVTQTPRYLIKTRGQQVTLSCSPISGHRSVSWYQQTPGQGLQFLFEYFSETQRNKGNFPGRFSGRQFSNSRSEMNVSTLELGDSALYLCASSASGRADEQFFGPGTRLTVL.

The chain uses TRBV10-1 and TRBJ1-2; 9 positions agree with TRBD1. Germline-derived CDR1 and CDR2 are WNHNN and SYGVQD (reference sequence). This CDR3 comprises 18 residues. The V segment lost 7 bases and the J segment 8 bases; nucleotides outside the gene matches: 23. This CDR3 reads CASTPGQGLLLGPGGYTF. The CDR3 nucleotides are TGCGCCAGCACGCCGGGACAGGGACTTCTATTGGGGCCGGGGGGCTACACCTTC.

The V gene is TRBV5-1, the J gene TRBJ2-1; possibly TRBD2 for D (6 bases). Germline values: CDR1 SGHRS, CDR2 YFSETQ. The V gene lost 3 bases and the J gene lost 0 bases, with 10 bases spanning the gap. This CDR3 comprises 15 residues. The DNA for the CDR3 is TGCGCCAGCAGCTGGGACTTGCCCTCCTACAATGAGCAGTTCTTC. Residues: CASSWDLPSYNEQFF.

The table lists this clone with a count of one. V gene TRBV6-1 combines with J gene TRBJ2-7; no reliable D call. V shed 4 bases and J shed 4 bases, with 5 bases lying between them. CDR3 size: 11 residues. CDR1 MNHNS and CDR2 SASEGT come from the germline V gene. This CDR3 is CASSGYYEQYF. The CDR3, as DNA: TGTGCCAGCAGTGGGTATTACGAGCAGTACTTC.

This clone has only one observation. The J gene is TRBJ1-3, the V gene TRBV4-1, with a weak D call TRBD1 (6 bases). The V end lost 4 bases, the J end lost 4 bases, and 17 bases lay between the germline ends. The V gene's germline CDR1 is MGHRA and CDR2 YSYEKL. The CDR3 sequence is 16 residues long. The CDR3 DNA reads TGCGCCAGCAGCCCGTTCTTACAGGGCGGCGGAAACACCATATATTTT. This gives the protein CASSPFLQGGGNTIYF.

The CDR3 loop reads CASSPEGGETEAFF. In DNA, the CDR3 is TGCGCCAGCAGCCCTGAGGGGGGAGAGACTGAAGCTTTCTTT. The chain links TRBV5-1 to TRBJ1-1; the D gene is possibly TRBD1 (6 bases). V gave up 4 bases and J gave up 5 bases, with 15 bases separating them. Germline V lookup: CDR1 SGHRS, CDR2 YFSETQ. The CDR3 runs to 14 residues.

This chain connects TRBV2 to TRBJ1-5, with D possibly matching TRBD1 (6 bases). Germline V gene lookup returns CDR1 SNHLY and CDR2 FYNNEI. Trimming pared 8 bases from V and 5 bases from J, leaving 19 bases between. The CDR3 is made up of 15 amino acids. The DNA of the CDR3 is TGTGCCAGCGGGCACAAGGGGGAGATTCATCAGCCCCAGCATTTT. Amino acids: CASGHKGEIHQPQHF.

The chain is built from TRBV19 and TRBJ2-7, with 9 nucleotides matching TRBD1. Trimming took 5 bases from V and 7 from J; bases not matched to a gene: 15. CDR3 length: 16 residues. Germline V CDR1 and CDR2: LNHDA, SQIVND (reference sequence). As DNA, the CDR3 is TGTGCCAGTAGTGCCTACAGGGGGCGTGATTCCCGAGAGCAGTACTTC. Translation gives CASSAYRGRDSREQYF. Together with reference TRBV19 and TRBJ2-7, the CDR3 gives the full variable domain: DGGITQSPKYLFRKEGQNVTLSCEQNLNHDAMYWYRQDPGQGLRLIYYSQIVNDFQKGDIAEGYSVSREKKESFPLTVTSAQKNPTAFYLCASSAYRGRDSREQYFGPGTRLTVT.

The chain uses TRBV19 and TRBJ2-1, with D perhaps matching TRBD1 or TRBD2 (6 bases each). The CDR3 has 14 amino acids. The V end lost 3 bases, the J end lost 10 bases, and 16 bases lay between the germline ends. From germline, CDR1 is LNHDA and CDR2 SQIVND (reference sequence). CDR3: CASSILDSRGEQFF. CDR3 in DNA: TGTGCCAGTAGTATCCTGGACAGTCGGGGGGAGCAGTTCTTC.

The chain couples TRBV5-1 to TRBJ1-4, with a tentative D call TRBD1 (5 bases). Germline V gene sequence: CDR1 SGHRS, CDR2 YFSETQ. V lost 4 bases, J lost 2 bases, and 9 bases lay in between. The CDR3 covers 14 residues. CDR3 bases: TGCGCCAGCAGCAGGGGACCGACTAATGAAAAACTGTTTTTT. As protein: CASSRGPTNEKLFF.

Turning to this clone: The sample carries other DNA sequences with the same CDR3. The chain uses TRBV30 and TRBJ2-5; D perhaps matches TRBD1 (5 bases). V was trimmed by 6 bases and J by 4 bases, leaving 9 bases between them. CDR1 and CDR2 from the germline V gene are GTSNPN and SVGIG (reference sequence). This CDR3 contains 11 residues. The CDR3 reads CACGQRETQYF. CDR3 coding DNA: TGTGCCTGTGGACAAAGAGAGACCCAGTACTTC.

This chain uses TRBV2 with TRBJ2-3; D not certain. This CDR3 contains 15 residues. The V and J ends lost 1 base and 5 bases respectively, with 13 bases between them. In germline, CDR1 is SNHLY, CDR2 FYNNEI. The DNA of the CDR3 is TGTGCCAGCAGTGAAGGGACGGTGCTAGGAGATACGCAGTATTTT. Translated, it gives CASSEGTVLGDTQYF.

The rearrangement uses TRBV12-2 and TRBJ2-7; TRBD2 was called by the table and not checked on the DNA. TRBV12-2 is a pseudogene segment. The CDR3 has 16 residues. The CDR3 loop reads CASRLGRGLQTYEQYF. The CDR3 DNA sequence: TGTGCAAGTCGCTTAGGTAGGGGACTTCAGACCTACGAGCAGTACTTC.

This clone showed up many times. This chain joins TRBV10-1 and TRBJ2-2, with D tentatively TRBD1 (7 bases). This CDR3 is 13 amino acids long. Looked up from germline, CDR1 is WNHNN and CDR2 is SYGVQD (reference sequence). V was trimmed by 8 bases and J by 5 bases, leaving 12 bases between them. CDR3 DNA sequence: TGCGCCAGCCGGGCAGGGGGGACCGGGGAGCTGTTTTTT. As protein: CASRAGGTGELFF.

This sequence joins TRBV27 and TRBJ1-5, with 7 positions matching TRBD1. There are 16 residues in the CDR3. CDR1 MNHEY and CDR2 SMNVEV come from the germline V gene (reference sequence). Trimming took 4 bases from V and 7 from J; bases not matched to a gene: 13. DNA of the CDR3: TGTGCCAGCAGTTCAACAGGGGAAGTGTCCGGACAGCCCCAGCATTTT. Translation gives CASSSTGEVSGQPQHF.

J is TRBJ2-5 and V is TRBV6-5; 8 positions match TRBD2. With V trimmed by 7 bases and J by 4 bases, 5 bases remained unmatched. This CDR3 contains 13 residues. CDR1 is MNHEY, CDR2 SVGAGI, per germline. The CDR3, as DNA: TGTGCCAGCACCTTGAGCGGGGGAGAGACCCAGTACTTC. Residues: CASTLSGGETQYF.

The chain couples TRBV6-1 to TRBJ2-2; a weak D match, TRBD2 (6 bases). In germline, CDR1 is MNHNS, CDR2 SASEGT. The CDR3 length is 14 residues. V gave up 6 bases and J gave up 4 bases, with 12 bases separating them. Here the CDR3 DNA reads TGTGCCAGCAGGAGCGGGTACCTCACCGGGGAGCTGTTTTTT. Residues: CASRSGYLTGELFF.

This sequence joins TRBV5-8 and TRBJ1-2, with unresolved D. Trimming stripped 2 bases from V and 2 bases from J, with 7 bases between. The germline V gene encodes CDR1 SGHTS and CDR2 YDEGEE. The CDR3 loop spans 13 amino acids. The CDR3: CASSLAMNYGYTF. Here the CDR3 DNA reads TGTGCCAGCAGCTTAGCCATGAACTATGGCTACACCTTC. The full variable domain, rest sourced from reference TRBV5-8 and TRBJ1-2, is EAGVTQSPTHLIKTRGQQATLRCSPISGHTSVYWYQQALGLGLQFLLWYDEGEERNRGNFPPRFSGRQFPNYSSELNVNALELEDSALYLCASSLAMNYGYTFGSGTRLTVV.

The chain is built from TRBV18 and TRBJ2-2; D is perhaps TRBD1 (6 bases). The CDR3 runs 18 residues. Germline V CDR1 and CDR2: KGHSH, LQKENI. V shed 3 bases and J shed 0 bases, with 17 bases lying between them. The CDR3 here is CASSPLPGTQTNTGELFF. CDR3 DNA sequence: TGTGCCAGCTCACCCCTCCCTGGGACACAAACGAACACCGGGGAGCTGTTTTTT. The full variable domain, rest sourced from reference TRBV18 and TRBJ2-2, is NAGVMQNPRHLVRRRGQEARLRCSPMKGHSHVYWYRQLPEEGLKFMVYLQKENIIDESGMPKERFSAEFPKEGPSILRIQQVVRGDSAAYFCASSPLPGTQTNTGELFFGEGSRLTVL.

The chain couples TRBV6-1 to TRBJ1-2, with 7 bases identical to TRBD1. The V and J ends lost 6 bases and 2 bases, in that order; junction bases with no gene match: 3. Germline lookup yields CDR1 MNHNS and CDR2 SASEGT. The CDR3 is made up of 13 amino acids. Written as DNA, the CDR3 is TGTGCCAGCAGCGGGGGACAGAACTATGGCTACACCTTC. Translation: CASSGGQNYGYTF.

There are a few counts of this clone. The rearrangement joins TRBV15 to TRBJ1-4; weak D call: TRBD1 (5 bases). The germline V gene encodes CDR1 LNHNV and CDR2 YYDKDF (reference sequence). Trimming shortened V by 1 base and J by 6 bases, and 15 bases separated the two germline ends. The CDR3 length is 16 residues. The CDR3 DNA sequence: TGTGCCACCAGCAGAGTTGCCCCACGGGGGGATGAAAAACTGTTTTTT. Translation gives CATSRVAPRGDEKLFF.